These 14 T cell receptor beta chains came from one sample sequenced in a study of cytomegalovirus exposure and HLA in healthy donors. A multiplex PCR was run with 60 Vbeta primers and 13 Jbeta primers. TCRdb's copy holds only in-frame clones and misses some; the assay was immunoSEQ multiplex PCR. Of some 130,000 clones detected, around 72% appear once; the ten largest clones hold approximately 4%. The sequenced material came from PBMCs. The receptor source for this set is a man over 45 in good health and CMV-seropositive.

For the CDR3, the DNA is TGTGCCAGCAGCCCTTCCGGGACAGGGATTACTGAAGCTTTCTTT. This sequence encodes CASSPSGTGITEAFF. V is TRBV7-3 and J is TRBJ1-1; 9 bases match TRBD1. Losses at the gene ends were 5 bases for V and 5 bases for J; bases not matched to a gene: 9. This CDR3 contains 15 residues. CDR1 and CDR2 from the germline V gene are SGHTA and FQGTGA.

The genes are TRBV10-2 and TRBJ1-2, with 11 bases lining up with TRBD1. Looked up from germline, CDR1 is WSHSY and CDR2 is SAAADI. Trimming removed 3 bases from V and 3 bases from J; junction bases left unmatched: 3. This CDR3 contains 15 residues. The CDR3 DNA follows: TGCGCCAGCAGTGATAGGACAGGGGGCGACTATGGCTACACCTTC. This gives the protein CASSDRTGGDYGYTF.

The genes are TRBV15 and TRBJ2-2; TRBD1 agrees at 7 bases. CDR3 length equals 14 residues. V shed 2 bases and J 4 bases; nucleotides not matched to a gene: 1. Germline CDR1 is LNHNV and CDR2 is YYDKDF (reference sequence). The CDR3 DNA reads as TGTGCCACCAGCAGACGGGACAGCACCGGGGAGCTGTTTTTT. This codes for CATSRRDSTGELFF.

The chain uses TRBV9 and TRBJ2-5; 8 bases are shared with TRBD2. The CDR3 spans 13 residues. V shed 7 bases and J 4 bases; nucleotides not matched to a gene: 6. Germline V gene data show CDR1 as SGDLS and CDR2 as YYNGEE. The CDR3 DNA reads TGTGCCAGCCCAAGCGGGAGAGGAGAGACCCAGTACTTC. Translating gives CASPSGRGETQYF. The entire variable domain, with the rest obtained from reference TRBV9 and TRBJ2-5, is as follows: DSGVTQTPKHLITATGQRVTLRCSPRSGDLSVYWYQQSLDQGLQFLIQYYNGEERAKGNILERFSAQQFPDLHSELNLSSLELGDSALYFCASPSGRGETQYFGPGTRLLVL.

The chain combines TRBV6-5 with TRBJ2-3, with a possible D match to TRBD1 (6 bases). The CDR3 length is 15 residues. Trimming removed 7 bases at V and 3 bases at J, with 17 bases between. Germline loops: CDR1 MNHEY, CDR2 SVGAGI. The chain's CDR3 is CASNGVGQGTDTQYF. DNA of the CDR3: TGTGCCAGCAATGGCGTGGGACAAGGGACAGATACGCAGTATTTT.

V gene TRBV5-1 combines with J gene TRBJ1-1, with TRBD1 matching over 11 bases. Trimming at V came to 0 bases and at J to 10 bases, leaving 8 bases not matched to a gene. CDR1 SGHRS and CDR2 YFSETQ come from the germline V gene. The CDR3 loop spans 15 amino acids. The DNA of the CDR3 is TGCGCCAGCAGCTTGGGAGGACAGGGGGCGCGAGCAGCTTTCTTT. This encodes CASSLGGQGARAAFF.

The rearrangement joins TRBV7-2 to TRBJ1-6; tentatively, D is TRBD1 (6 bases). The length of the CDR3 is 16 residues. V was clipped by 4 bases and J by 4 bases, with 14 bases between them. CDR1 is SGHTA, CDR2 FQGNSA, per germline. In DNA form, the CDR3 reads TGTGCCAGCAGCTCTCAGGGGCTCGGGTATAATTCACCCCTCCACTTT. Translated, it gives CASSSQGLGYNSPLHF.

This clone was found a few times. The V gene is TRBV19, the J gene TRBJ1-2, with 7 bases identical to TRBD1. The V segment lost 6 bases and the J segment 4 bases; nucleotides outside the gene matches: 5. Germline CDR1 LNHDA, CDR2 SQIVND (reference sequence). CDR3 length equals 13 residues. The CDR3 region has the DNA TGTGCCAGTAGCCAGACAGGGACCTATGGCTACACCTTC. Residues: CASSQTGTYGYTF.

The genes are TRBV19 and TRBJ2-4; TRBD1 agrees at 8 bases. The CDR3 is 16 amino acids. The germline gives CDR1 LNHDA, CDR2 SQIVND (reference sequence). Trimming removed 4 bases from V and 3 bases from J; junction bases left unmatched: 8. The CDR3 DNA sequence: TGTGCCAGTAGTACTCGGACAGGGATAGGCAAAAACATTCAGTACTTC. Translated: CASSTRTGIGKNIQYF.

The V gene is TRBV9, the J gene TRBJ1-1; weak D call: TRBD1 (6 bases). Trimming cost V 4 bases and J 0 bases, with 19 bases left between them. The germline V gene has CDR1 SGDLS and CDR2 YYNGEE. The CDR3 runs 17 residues. Here the CDR3 DNA reads TGTGCCAGCAGCCCCCATGGGGGTAGGGGGTTGAACACTGAAGCTTTCTTT. Translation gives CASSPHGGRGLNTEAFF.

The V gene is TRBV7-9, the J gene TRBJ1-4; no definite D call. Trimming left V 1 base short and J 5 bases short, with 14 bases between. The CDR3 length is 16 residues. The germline V gene has CDR1 SEHNR and CDR2 FQNEAQ (reference sequence). The CDR3 DNA reads as TGTGCCAGCAGCTTAGGAATTAGCGATCAGAATGAAAAACTGTTTTTT. This gives the protein CASSLGISDQNEKLFF.

This chain uses TRBV7-8 with TRBJ1-2, with D perhaps matching TRBD1 (6 bases). V dropped 0 bases and J dropped 6 bases, with 11 bases sitting between them. CDR3 length: 14 residues. In germline, CDR1 is SGHVS, CDR2 FQNEAQ. The CDR3: CASSLAGRQDGYTF. The CDR3 DNA sequence: TGTGCCAGCAGCTTAGCCGGAAGACAGGATGGCTACACCTTC.

This rearrangement joins TRBV5-1 to TRBJ2-7; TRBD2 matches 15 bases. The ends lost 4 bases at V and 0 bases at J; junction bases unmatched: 8. CDR1 is SGHRS, CDR2 YFSETQ, per germline. This CDR3 has 18 amino acids. The CDR3 DNA sequence: TGCGCCAGCAGCCCTGGGACTAGCGGGAGGTATAGCTCCTACGAGCAGTACTTC. Residues: CASSPGTSGRYSSYEQYF. The entire variable domain, with the rest obtained from reference TRBV5-1 and TRBJ2-7, is as follows: KAGVTQTPRYLIKTRGQQVTLSCSPISGHRSVSWYQQTPGQGLQFLFEYFSETQRNKGNFPGRFSGRQFSNSRSEMNVSTLELGDSALYLCASSPGTSGRYSSYEQYFGPGTRLTVT.

This clone was picked up one time. The chain joins TRBV7-9 to TRBJ2-7; TRBD1 matches at 7 bases. Trimming at V came to 4 bases and at J to 1 base, leaving 1 base not matched to a gene. The V gene's germline CDR1 is SEHNR and CDR2 FQNEAQ (reference sequence). The CDR3 consists of 13 residues. This chain's CDR3 is CASSSGQSYEQYF. CDR3 in DNA: TGTGCCAGCAGCTCGGGACAGTCCTACGAGCAGTACTTC.